The 3 T cell receptor beta chains reported below all come from one sample, sequenced in a study of post-analysis software for immune sequencing data. Whole-study findings and limits: Patients used several TRBV segments, including TRBV5-6, TRBV5-1 and TRBV20-1, more often than controls.

These receptors' antigens are unknown. Presence of unique molecular identifiers characterized the TCR beta cDNA libraries. Via MiXCR, TCRdb re-called the PCR reads, giving one row per CDR3 protein. Found here are roughly 600,000 distinct CDR3 sequences, roughly 46% of them singletons; the top ten hold over 1.5%. The specimen was blood. Source of these receptors: a girl aged 5-17 years with multiple sclerosis.

This sequence joins TRBV7-9 and TRBJ2-7; tentatively, D is TRBD1 or TRBD2 (5 bases each). CDR3 length: 14 amino acids. V dropped 2 bases and J dropped 2 bases, with 10 bases sitting between them. Germline CDR1 SEHNR, CDR2 FQNEAQ (reference sequence). The CDR3 sequence: CASSLYRDPYEQYF. In DNA form, the CDR3 reads TGTGCCAGCAGCTTATACCGGGACCCCTACGAGCAGTACTTC.

This clonotype was seen only a few times. This chain uses TRBV14 with TRBJ2-6, with D possibly matching TRBD1 (6 bases). This CDR3 contains 16 residues. The germline V gene has CDR1 SGHDN and CDR2 FVKESK. V was clipped by 6 bases and J by 1 base, with 13 bases between them. The CDR3 nucleotides are TGTGCCAGCAGTCTTTACAGGGAATCTGGGGCCAACGTCCTGACTTTC. Its protein is CASSLYRESGANVLTF. The whole variable domain, remainder taken from reference TRBV14 and TRBJ2-6, is EAGVTQFPSHSVIEKGQTVTLRCDPISGHDNLYWYRRVMGKEIKFLLHFVKESKQDESGMPNNRFLAERTGGTYSTLKVQPAELEDSGVYFCASSLYRESGANVLTFGAGSRLTVL.

In DNA, the CDR3 is TGTGCCAGCGAGCCATTGGCACTAGCGGGTATGGATACGCAGTATTTT. Residues: CASEPLALAGMDTQYF. The chain joins TRBV7-9 to TRBJ2-3; 9 nucleotides match TRBD2. Germline CDR1 reads SEHNR; CDR2 reads FQNEAQ (reference sequence). V dropped 8 bases and J dropped 6; count of bases not matched to a gene: 15. This CDR3 contains 16 residues.